This T cell receptor (beta chain) was sequenced in a study of blood T cell repertoires in COVID-19. Across the whole study: Donors in the United States, Italy and Spain gave samples during acute or convalescent COVID-19. Sample material is recorded as cDNA or gDNA derived from T cells, B-cell-depleted T cells, or PBMCs.

Germline trimming cut 6 bases from V and 4 bases from J; bases unmatched to any gene: 2. The CDR3 runs to 13 residues. Germline loops: CDR1 ENHRY, CDR2 SYGVKD. In the authors' methods: Reference gene primer amplification in the assay estimated nucleated cell counts. Repertoires were generated with immunoSEQ multiplex PCR, while TCRdb's copy carries only in-frame clones and drops some. V and J calls and clone size follow that table, whereas D and trimming were derived from the DNA. The sample holds some 110,000 clones, about 80% seen once. Material for sequencing was peripheral blood. The chain recombines TRBV10-3 with TRBJ2-2; TRBD1 matches at 7 bases. The receptor was isolated from a woman older than 75 with active or convalescent COVID-19. CDR3 in amino acids: CAISRDSTGELFF. DNA for the CDR3: TGTGCCATCAGCCGGGACAGCACCGGGGAGCTGTTTTTT.